There are a few counts of the clone carrying this TCR beta chain. The antigen remains undetermined. This sample was included in a study of blood T cells in healthy people across ages. Looking at the study overall: In model experiments, template switching was able to capture about one barcoded beta molecule for every two T cells that were present. Notes on the study in general: Naive T cell percentage showed a strong correlation with TCR beta diversity. Per million T cells, TCR beta diversity dropped roughly linearly as age increased.

Trimming took off 3 bases at V and 4 bases at J, with 9 bases between the two ends. The CDR3 spans 12 residues. The germline CDR1 and CDR2 sequences are DFQATT and SNEGSKA (reference sequence). Primed by a sample-barcoded 5' primer and a J-beta primer mix, a second PCR proceeded for about 7 to 12 cycles. TCRdb analysed the 5' RACE reads with MiXCR anew, one entry per CDR3 protein. This table has some 1.5 million distinct CDR3 sequences, roughly 27% appearing once. The receptor comes from a woman in her twenties or thirties in good health. Sequenced material: blood. This chain joins TRBV20-1 and TRBJ1-2; D gene ambiguous. As DNA, the CDR3 is TGCAGTGCTAGTTCGGGGTCCTATGGCTACACCTTC. Protein sequence: CSASSGSYGYTF.